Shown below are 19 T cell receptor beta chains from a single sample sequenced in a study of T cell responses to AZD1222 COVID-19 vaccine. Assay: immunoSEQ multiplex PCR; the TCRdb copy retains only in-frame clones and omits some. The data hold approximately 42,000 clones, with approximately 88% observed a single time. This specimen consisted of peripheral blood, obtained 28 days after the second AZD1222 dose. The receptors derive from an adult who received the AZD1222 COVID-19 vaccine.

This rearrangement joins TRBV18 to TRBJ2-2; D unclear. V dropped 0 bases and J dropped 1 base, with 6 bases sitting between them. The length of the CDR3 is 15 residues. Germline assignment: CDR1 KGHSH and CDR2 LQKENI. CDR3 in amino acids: CASSPPTRNTGELFF. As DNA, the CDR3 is TGTGCCAGCTCACCACCGACACGGAACACCGGGGAGCTGTTTTTT.

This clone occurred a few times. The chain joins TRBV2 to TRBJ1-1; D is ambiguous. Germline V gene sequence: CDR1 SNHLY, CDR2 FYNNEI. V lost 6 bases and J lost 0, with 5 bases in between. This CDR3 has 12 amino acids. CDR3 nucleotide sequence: TGTGCCAGCAGAGGCATGAACACTGAAGCTTTCTTT. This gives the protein CASRGMNTEAFF.

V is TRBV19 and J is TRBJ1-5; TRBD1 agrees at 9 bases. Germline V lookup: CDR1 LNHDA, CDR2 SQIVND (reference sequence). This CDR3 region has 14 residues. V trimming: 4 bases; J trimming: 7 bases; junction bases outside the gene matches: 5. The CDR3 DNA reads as TGTGCCAGTAGTAAGGGACAGGGAGTCCAGCCCCAGCATTTT. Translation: CASSKGQGVQPQHF.

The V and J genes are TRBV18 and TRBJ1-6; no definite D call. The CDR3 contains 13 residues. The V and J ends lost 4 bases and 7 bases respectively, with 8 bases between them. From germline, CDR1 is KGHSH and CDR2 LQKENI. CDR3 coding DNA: TGTGCCAGCTCACGAGCCCCAAATTCACCCCTCCACTTT. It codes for CASSRAPNSPLHF.

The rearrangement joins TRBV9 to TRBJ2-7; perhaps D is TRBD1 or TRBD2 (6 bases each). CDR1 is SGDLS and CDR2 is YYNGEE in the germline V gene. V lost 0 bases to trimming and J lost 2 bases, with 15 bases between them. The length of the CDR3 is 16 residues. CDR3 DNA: TGTGCCAGCAGCGTAGGAGGGGGGACGCAAGCCTACGAGCAGTACTTC. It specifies CASSVGGGTQAYEQYF.

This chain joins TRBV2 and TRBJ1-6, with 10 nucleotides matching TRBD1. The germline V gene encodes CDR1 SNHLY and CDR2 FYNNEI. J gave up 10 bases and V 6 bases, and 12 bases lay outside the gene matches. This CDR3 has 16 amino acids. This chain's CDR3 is CASSAAVGTGASPLHF. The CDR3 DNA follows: TGTGCCAGCAGCGCAGCCGTAGGGACAGGGGCCTCACCCCTCCACTTT.

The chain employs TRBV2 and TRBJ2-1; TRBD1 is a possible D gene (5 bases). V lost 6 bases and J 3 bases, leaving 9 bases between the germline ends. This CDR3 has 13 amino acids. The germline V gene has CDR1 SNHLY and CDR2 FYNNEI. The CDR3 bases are TGTGCCAGCAGCTCGACAGACTACAATGAGCAGTTCTTC. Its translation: CASSSTDYNEQFF.

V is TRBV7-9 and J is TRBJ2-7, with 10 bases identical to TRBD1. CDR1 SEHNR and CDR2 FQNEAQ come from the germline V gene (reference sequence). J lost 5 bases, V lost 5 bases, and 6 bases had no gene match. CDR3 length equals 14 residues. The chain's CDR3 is CASSQGTGENEQYF. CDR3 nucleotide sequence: TGTGCCAGCAGCCAAGGGACAGGGGAAAACGAGCAGTACTTC.

CDR3 protein: CASSPGLAGYEQYF. The CDR3 DNA reads TGTGCCAGCAGCCCCGGGCTAGCGGGATACGAGCAGTACTTC. The chain couples TRBV7-9 to TRBJ2-7; 9 bases map to TRBD2. CDR1 and CDR2 from the germline V gene are SEHNR and FQNEAQ (reference sequence). The CDR3 is 14 residues long. With 5 bases clipped from V and 4 bases from J, the junction kept 6 bases outside the gene matches.

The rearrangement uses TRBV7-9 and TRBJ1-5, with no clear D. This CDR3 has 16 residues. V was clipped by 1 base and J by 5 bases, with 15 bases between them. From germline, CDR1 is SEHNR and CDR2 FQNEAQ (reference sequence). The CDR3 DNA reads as TGTGCCAGCAGCTTAGGGTCTGGGCGTGGGGATCAGCCCCAGCATTTT. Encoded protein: CASSLGSGRGDQPQHF.

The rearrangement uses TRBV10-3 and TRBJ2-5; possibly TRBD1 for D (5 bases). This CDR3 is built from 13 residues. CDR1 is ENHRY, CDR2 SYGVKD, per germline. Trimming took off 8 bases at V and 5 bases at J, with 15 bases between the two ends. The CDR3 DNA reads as TGTGCCATCTCGGCAGGGTCATTGGAGACCCAGTACTTC. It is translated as CAISAGSLETQYF.

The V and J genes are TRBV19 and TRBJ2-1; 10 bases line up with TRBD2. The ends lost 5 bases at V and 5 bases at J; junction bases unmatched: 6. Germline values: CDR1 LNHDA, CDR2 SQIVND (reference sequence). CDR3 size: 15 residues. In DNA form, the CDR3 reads TGTGCCAGTAGTCCGCGGACTAGCGGTAACAATGAGCAGTTCTTC. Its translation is CASSPRTSGNNEQFF.

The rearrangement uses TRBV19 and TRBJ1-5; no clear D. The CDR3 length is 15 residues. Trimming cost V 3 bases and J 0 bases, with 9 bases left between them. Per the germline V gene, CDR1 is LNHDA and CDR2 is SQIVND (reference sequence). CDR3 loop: CASSIIADSNQPQHF. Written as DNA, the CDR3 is TGTGCCAGTAGTATTATCGCGGATAGCAATCAGCCCCAGCATTTT.

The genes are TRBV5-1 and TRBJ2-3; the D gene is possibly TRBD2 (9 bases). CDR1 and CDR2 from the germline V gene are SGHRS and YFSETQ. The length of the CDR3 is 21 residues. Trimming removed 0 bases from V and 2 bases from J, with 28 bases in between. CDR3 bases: TGCGCCAGCAGCTTGGGGGGACAGGACGGTAGCGGGAGAAGTCCCACAGATACGCAGTATTTT. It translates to CASSLGGQDGSGRSPTDTQYF.

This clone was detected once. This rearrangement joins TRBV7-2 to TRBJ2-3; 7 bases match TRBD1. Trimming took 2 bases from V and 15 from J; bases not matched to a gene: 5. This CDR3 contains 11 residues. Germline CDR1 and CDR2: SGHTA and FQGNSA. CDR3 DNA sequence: TGTGCCAGCAGCTTAAGAGACAGGGCCTATTTT. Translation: CASSLRDRAYF.

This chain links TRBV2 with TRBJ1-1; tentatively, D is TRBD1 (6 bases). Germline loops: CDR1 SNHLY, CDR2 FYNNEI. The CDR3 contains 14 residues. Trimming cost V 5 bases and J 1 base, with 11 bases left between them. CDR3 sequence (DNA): TGTGCCAGCAGTCCAGGGGTGGAGAACACTGAAGCTTTCTTT. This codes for CASSPGVENTEAFF.

The CDR3, as DNA: TGTGCCAGCAGTGAACTGCAGACCCTTGGCAGGGCCTTACAGCCCCAGCATTTT. It encodes CASSELQTLGRALQPQHF. The rearrangement links TRBV2 to TRBJ1-5; maybe TRBD1 (5 bases). This CDR3 is built from 18 residues. The V end lost 2 bases, the J end lost 7 bases, and 24 bases lay between the germline ends. Germline CDR1 SNHLY, CDR2 FYNNEI.

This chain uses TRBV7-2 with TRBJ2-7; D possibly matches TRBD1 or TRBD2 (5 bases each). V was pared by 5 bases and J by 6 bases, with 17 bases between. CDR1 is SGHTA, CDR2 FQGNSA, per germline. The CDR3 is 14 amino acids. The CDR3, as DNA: TGTGCCAGCAGCCCTGGGGACCGACGGGGCGAGCAGTACTTC. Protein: CASSPGDRRGEQYF.

CDR3 amino acids: CASSEMLAGVTQFF. DNA for the CDR3: TGTGCCAGCAGTGAAATGCTAGCGGGGGTAACGCAGTTCTTC. The chain employs TRBV2 and TRBJ2-1; 10 nucleotides line up with TRBD2. The V and J ends lost 2 bases and 12 bases, in that order; junction bases with no gene match: 7. The CDR3 has 14 amino acids. The germline V gene has CDR1 SNHLY and CDR2 FYNNEI.